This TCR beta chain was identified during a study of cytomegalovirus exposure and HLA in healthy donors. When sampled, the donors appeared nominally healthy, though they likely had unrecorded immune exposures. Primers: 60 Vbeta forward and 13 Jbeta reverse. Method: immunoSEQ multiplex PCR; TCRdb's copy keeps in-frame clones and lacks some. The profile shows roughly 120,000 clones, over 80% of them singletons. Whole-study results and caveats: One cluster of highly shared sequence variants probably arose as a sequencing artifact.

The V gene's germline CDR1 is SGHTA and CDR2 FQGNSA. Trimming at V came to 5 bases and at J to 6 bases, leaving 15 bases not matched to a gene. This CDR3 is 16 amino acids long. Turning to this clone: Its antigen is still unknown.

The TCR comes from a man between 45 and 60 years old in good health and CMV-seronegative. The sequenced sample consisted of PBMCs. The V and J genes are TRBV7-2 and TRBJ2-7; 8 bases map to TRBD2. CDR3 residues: CASSRLRLAGSREQYF. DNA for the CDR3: TGTGCCAGCAGCCGCTTGAGGCTAGCGGGTTCCCGCGAGCAGTACTTC.